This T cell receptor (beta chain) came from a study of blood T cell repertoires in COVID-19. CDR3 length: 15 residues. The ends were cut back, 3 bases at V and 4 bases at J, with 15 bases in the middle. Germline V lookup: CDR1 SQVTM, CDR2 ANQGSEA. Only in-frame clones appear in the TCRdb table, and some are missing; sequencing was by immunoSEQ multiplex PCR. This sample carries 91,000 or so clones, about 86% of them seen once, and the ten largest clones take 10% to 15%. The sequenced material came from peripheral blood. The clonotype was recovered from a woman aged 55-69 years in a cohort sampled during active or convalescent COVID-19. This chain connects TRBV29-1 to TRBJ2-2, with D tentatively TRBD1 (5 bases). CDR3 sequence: CSVDGRTQGTGELFF. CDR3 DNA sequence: TGCAGCGTTGACGGTCGTACCCAGGGCACCGGGGAGCTGTTTTTT.